This T cell receptor (beta chain) comes out of a study of T cell changes during pregnancy in multiple sclerosis. Per germline, CDR1 PRHDT and CDR2 FYEKMQ (reference sequence). Trimming removed 4 bases at V and 4 bases at J, with 13 bases between. The CDR3 totals 14 residues. TCRdb's copy holds only in-frame clones and misses some; the assay was immunoSEQ multiplex PCR. Among about 110,000 clones listed, 92% were seen once. This material consisted of peripheral blood, taken after pregnancy. The chain combines TRBV13 with TRBJ1-1; D ambiguous. The receptor was isolated from a female donor with multiple sclerosis, enrolled in a pregnancy study. The CDR3 loop is CASSSLGVGTEAFF. CDR3 nucleotide sequence: TGTGCCAGCAGCTCCCTCGGGGTTGGCACTGAAGCTTTCTTT.